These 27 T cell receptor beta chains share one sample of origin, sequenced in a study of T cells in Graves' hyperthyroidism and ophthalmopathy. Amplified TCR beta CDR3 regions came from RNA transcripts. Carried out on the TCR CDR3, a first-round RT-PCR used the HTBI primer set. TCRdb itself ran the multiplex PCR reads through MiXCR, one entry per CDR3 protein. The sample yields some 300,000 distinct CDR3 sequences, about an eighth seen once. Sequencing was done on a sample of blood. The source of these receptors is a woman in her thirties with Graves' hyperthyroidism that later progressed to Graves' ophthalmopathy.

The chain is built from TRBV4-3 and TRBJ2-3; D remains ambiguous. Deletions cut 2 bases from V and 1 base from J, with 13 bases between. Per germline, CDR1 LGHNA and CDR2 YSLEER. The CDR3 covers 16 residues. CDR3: CASSQTRRPGTDTQYF. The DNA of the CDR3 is TGCGCCAGCAGCCAAACAAGAAGACCTGGCACAGATACGCAGTATTTT.

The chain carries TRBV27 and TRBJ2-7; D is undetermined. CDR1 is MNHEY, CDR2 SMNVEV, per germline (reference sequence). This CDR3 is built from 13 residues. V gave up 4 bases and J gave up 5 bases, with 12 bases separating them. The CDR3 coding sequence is TGTGCCAGCAGTTCGCACCTCCGCCACGAGCAGTACTTC. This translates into CASSSHLRHEQYF.

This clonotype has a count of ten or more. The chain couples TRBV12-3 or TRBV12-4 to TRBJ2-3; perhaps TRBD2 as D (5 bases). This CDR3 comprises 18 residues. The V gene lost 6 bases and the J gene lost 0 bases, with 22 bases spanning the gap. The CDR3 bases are TGTGCCAGCAGCCTAGACCATGCTCTAGCTCCGAGCACAGATACGCAGTATTTT. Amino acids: CASSLDHALAPSTDTQYF.

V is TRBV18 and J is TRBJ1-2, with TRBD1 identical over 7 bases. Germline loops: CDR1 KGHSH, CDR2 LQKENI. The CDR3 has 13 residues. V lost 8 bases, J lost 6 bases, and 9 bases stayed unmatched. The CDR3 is CASGTQGRDGYTF. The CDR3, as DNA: TGTGCCAGCGGAACACAGGGGCGGGATGGCTACACCTTC. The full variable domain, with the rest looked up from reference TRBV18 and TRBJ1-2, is NAGVMQNPRHLVRRRGQEARLRCSPMKGHSHVYWYRQLPEEGLKFMVYLQKENIIDESGMPKERFSAEFPKEGPSILRIQQVVRGDSAAYFCASGTQGRDGYTFGSGTRLTVV.

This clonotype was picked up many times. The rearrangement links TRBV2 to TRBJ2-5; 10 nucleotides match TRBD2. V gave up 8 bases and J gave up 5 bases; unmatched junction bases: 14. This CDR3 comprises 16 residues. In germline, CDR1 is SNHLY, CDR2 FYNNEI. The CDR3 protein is CASWYALAGVEETQYF. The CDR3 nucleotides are TGTGCCAGCTGGTATGCGCTAGCGGGAGTTGAGGAGACCCAGTACTTC.

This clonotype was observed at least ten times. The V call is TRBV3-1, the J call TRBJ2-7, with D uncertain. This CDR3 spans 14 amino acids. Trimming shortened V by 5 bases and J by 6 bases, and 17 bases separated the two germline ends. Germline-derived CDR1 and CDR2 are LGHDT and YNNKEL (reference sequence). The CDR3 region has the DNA TGTGCCAGCAGCACCATGGACGTTTCGGGCGAGCAGTACTTC. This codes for CASSTMDVSGEQYF.

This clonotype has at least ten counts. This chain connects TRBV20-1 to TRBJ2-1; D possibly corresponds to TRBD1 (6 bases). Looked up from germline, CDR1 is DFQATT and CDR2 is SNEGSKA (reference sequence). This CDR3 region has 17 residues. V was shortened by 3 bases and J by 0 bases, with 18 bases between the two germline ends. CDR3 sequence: CSAREMQGLSSYNEQFF. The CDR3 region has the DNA TGCAGTGCTAGGGAGATGCAGGGGCTTAGCTCCTACAATGAGCAGTTCTTC.

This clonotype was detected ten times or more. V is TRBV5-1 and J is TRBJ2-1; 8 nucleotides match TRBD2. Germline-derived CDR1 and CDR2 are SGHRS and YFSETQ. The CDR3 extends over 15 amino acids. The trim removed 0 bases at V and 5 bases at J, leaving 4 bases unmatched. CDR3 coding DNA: TGCGCCAGCAGCTTGGCGACTAGCGTCAACAATGAGCAGTTCTTC. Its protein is CASSLATSVNNEQFF.

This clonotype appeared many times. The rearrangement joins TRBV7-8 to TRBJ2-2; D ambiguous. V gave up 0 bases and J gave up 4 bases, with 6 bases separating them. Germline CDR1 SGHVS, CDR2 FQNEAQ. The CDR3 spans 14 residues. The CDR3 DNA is TGTGCCAGCAGCTTAGCACGGGTCACCGGGGAGCTGTTTTTT. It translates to CASSLARVTGELFF.

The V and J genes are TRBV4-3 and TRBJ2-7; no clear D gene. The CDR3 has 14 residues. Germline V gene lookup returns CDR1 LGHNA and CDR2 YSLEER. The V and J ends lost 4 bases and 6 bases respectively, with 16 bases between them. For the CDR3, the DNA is TGCGCCAGCAGCCCCATGGTAGCATTGCCCGAGCAGTACTTC. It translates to CASSPMVALPEQYF.

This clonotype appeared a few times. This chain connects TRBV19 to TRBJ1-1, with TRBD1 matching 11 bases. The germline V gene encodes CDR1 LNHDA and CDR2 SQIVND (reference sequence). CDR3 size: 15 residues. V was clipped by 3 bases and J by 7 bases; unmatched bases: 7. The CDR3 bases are TGTGCCAGTAGTATTCAGCCGGGACAGGGGGGTGAAGCTTTCTTT. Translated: CASSIQPGQGGEAFF.

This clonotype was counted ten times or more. The DNA of the CDR3 is TGTGCCAGCAGCTCCACGGGGATCTTCCGTTCTCTCACAGATACGCAGTATTTT. It yields the protein CASSSTGIFRSLTDTQYF. The rearrangement links TRBV7-2 to TRBJ2-3, with TRBD2 as a possible D gene (5 bases). CDR3 length equals 18 residues. CDR1 and CDR2 (germline): SGHTA, FQGNSA. V dropped 4 bases and J dropped 2 bases, with 22 bases sitting between them.

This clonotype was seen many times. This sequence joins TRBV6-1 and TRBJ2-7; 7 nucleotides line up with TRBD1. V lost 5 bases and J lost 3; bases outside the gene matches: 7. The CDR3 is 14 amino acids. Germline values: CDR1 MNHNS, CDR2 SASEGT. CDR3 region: CASSSWTGIYEQYF. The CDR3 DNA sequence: TGTGCCAGCAGTTCTTGGACAGGTATCTACGAGCAGTACTTC.

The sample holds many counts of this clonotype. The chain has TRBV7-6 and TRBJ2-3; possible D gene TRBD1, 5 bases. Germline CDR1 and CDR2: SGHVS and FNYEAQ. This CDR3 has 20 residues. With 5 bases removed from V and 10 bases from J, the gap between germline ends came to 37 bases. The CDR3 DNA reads TGTGCCAGCAGCAAAGATTGGGGCGCGACCCCTAGGGGTGACGTTCATGCGCAGTATTTT. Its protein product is CASSKDWGATPRGDVHAQYF.

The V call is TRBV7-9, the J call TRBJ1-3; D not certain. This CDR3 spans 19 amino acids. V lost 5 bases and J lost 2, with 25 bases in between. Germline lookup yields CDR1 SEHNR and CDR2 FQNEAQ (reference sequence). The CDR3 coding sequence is TGTGCCAGCAGCCCTAGGAGAGCAGTTTCCTTGAGTACTGGAAACACCATATATTTT. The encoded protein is CASSPRRAVSLSTGNTIYF.

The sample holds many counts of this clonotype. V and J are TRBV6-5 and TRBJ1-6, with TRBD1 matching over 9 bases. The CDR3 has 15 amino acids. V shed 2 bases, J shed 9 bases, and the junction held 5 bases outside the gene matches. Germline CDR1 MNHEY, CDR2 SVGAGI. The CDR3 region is CASSYAGQGGSPLHF. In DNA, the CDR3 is TGTGCCAGCAGTTACGCGGGACAGGGAGGTTCACCCCTCCACTTT.

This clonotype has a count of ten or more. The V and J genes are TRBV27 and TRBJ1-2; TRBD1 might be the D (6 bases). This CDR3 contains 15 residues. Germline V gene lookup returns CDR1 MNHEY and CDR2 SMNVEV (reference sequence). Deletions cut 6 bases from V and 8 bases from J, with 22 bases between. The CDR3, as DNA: TGTGCCAGCAGAACAGGGAGTGGGGCTGCTGCGGGCTACACCTTC. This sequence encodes CASRTGSGAAAGYTF.

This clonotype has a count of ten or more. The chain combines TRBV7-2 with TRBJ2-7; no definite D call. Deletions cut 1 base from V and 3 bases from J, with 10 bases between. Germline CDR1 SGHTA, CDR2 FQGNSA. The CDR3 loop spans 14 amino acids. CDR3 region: CASSLDAGNYEQYF. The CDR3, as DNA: TGTGCCAGCAGCTTAGACGCCGGTAACTACGAGCAGTACTTC.

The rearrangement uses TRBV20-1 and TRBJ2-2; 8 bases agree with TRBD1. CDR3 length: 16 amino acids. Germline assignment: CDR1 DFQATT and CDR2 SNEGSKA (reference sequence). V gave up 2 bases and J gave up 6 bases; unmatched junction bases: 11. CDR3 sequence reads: CSARPYGTGSPGELFF. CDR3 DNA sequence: TGCAGTGCTAGACCGTACGGGACAGGTTCCCCCGGGGAGCTGTTTTTT.

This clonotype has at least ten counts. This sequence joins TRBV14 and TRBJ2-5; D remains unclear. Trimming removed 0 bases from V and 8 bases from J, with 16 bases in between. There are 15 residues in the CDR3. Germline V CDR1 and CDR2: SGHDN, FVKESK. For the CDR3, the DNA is TGTGCCAGCAGCCAAGAAGGCACCCTTAAGAATACCCAGTACTTC. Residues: CASSQEGTLKNTQYF.

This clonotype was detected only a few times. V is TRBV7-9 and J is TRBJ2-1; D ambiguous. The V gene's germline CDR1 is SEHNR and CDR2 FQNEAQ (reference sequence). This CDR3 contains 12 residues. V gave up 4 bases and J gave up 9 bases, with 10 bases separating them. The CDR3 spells CASSWASGEQFF. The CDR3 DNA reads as TGTGCCAGCAGCTGGGCTTCAGGTGAGCAGTTCTTC.

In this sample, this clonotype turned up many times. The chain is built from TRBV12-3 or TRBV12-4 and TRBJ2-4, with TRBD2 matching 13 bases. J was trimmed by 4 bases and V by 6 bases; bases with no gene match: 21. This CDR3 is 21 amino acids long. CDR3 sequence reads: CASSQLRGTSGTEVTKNIQYF. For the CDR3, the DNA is TGTGCCAGCAGCCAGTTGAGAGGGACTAGCGGGACGGAGGTAACTAAAAACATTCAGTACTTC.

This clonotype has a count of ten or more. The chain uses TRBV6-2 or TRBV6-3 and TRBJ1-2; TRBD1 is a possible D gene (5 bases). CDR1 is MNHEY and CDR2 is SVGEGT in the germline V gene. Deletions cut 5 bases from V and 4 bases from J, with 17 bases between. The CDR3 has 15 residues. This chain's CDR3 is CASSNRRGNTYGYTF. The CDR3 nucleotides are TGTGCCAGCAGTAACAGGAGGGGAAACACCTATGGCTACACCTTC.

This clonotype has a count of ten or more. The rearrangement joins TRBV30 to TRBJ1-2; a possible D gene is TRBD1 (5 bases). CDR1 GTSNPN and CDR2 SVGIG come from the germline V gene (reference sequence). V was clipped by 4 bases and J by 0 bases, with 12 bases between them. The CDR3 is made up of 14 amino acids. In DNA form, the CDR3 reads TGTGCCTGGAAATTCCGACAGACTAACTATGGCTACACCTTC. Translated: CAWKFRQTNYGYTF. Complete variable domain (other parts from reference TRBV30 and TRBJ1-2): SQTIHQWPATLVQPVGSPLSLECTVEGTSNPNLYWYRQAAGRGLQLLFYSVGIGQISSEVPQNLSASRPQDRQFILSSKKLLLSDSGFYLCAWKFRQTNYGYTFGSGTRLTVV.

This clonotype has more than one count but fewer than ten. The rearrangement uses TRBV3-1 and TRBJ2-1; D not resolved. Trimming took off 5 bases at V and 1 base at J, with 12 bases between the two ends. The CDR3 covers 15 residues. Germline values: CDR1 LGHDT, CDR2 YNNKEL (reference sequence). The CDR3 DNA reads TGTGCCAGCAGCATCGCAGGTAGATCCTACAATGAGCAGTTCTTC. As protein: CASSIAGRSYNEQFF.

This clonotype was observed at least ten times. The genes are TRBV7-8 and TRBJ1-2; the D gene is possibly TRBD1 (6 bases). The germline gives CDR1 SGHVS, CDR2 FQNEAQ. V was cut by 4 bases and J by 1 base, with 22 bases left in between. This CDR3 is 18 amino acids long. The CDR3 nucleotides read TGTGCCAGCAGCTACAGACCGGGACACCAAGGGGGTAACTATGGCTACACCTTC. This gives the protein CASSYRPGHQGGNYGYTF. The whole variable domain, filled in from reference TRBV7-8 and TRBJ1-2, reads GAGVSQSPRYKVAKRGQDVALRCDPISGHVSLFWYQQALGQGPEFLTYFQNEAQLDKSGLPSDRFFAERPEGSVSTLKIQRTQQEDSAVYLCASSYRPGHQGGNYGYTFGSGTRLTVV.

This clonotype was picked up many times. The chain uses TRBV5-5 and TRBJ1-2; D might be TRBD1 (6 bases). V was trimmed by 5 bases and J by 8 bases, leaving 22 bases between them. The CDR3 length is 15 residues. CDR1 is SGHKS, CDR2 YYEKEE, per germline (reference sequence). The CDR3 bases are TGTGCCAGCAGTTTTACTCCGGGACAAGCAGGCGGCTACACCTTC. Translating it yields CASSFTPGQAGGYTF.